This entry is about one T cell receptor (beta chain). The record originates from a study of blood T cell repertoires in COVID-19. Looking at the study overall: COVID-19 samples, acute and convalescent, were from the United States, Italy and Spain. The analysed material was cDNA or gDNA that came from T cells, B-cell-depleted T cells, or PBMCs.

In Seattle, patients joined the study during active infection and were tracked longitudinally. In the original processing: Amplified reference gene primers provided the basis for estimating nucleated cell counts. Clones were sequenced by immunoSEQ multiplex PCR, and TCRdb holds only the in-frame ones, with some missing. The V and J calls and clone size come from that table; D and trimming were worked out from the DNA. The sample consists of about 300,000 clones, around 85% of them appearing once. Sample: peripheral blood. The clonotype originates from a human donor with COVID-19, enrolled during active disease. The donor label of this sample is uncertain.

CDR3 region: CASSNSGREQYF. The CDR3 DNA follows: TGTGCCAGCTCCAACTCAGGGAGGGAGCAGTACTTC. The J gene is TRBJ2-7, the V gene TRBV6-6, with D maybe TRBD2 (6 bases). V was cut by 8 bases and J by 7 bases, with 15 bases left in between. The CDR3 has 12 residues. Germline V gene data show CDR1 as MNHNY and CDR2 as SVGAGI (reference sequence).